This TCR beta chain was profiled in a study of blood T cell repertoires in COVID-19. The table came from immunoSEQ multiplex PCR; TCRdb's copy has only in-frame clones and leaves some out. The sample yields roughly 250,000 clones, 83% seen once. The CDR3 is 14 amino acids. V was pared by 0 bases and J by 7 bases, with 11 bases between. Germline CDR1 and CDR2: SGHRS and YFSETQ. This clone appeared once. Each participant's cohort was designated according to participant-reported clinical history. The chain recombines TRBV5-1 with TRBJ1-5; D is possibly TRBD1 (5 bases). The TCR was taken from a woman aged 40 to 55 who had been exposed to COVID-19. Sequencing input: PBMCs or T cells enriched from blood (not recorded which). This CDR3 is CASSLGGAGQPQHF. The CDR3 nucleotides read TGCGCCAGCAGCTTGGGGGGCGCAGGACAGCCCCAGCATTTT.